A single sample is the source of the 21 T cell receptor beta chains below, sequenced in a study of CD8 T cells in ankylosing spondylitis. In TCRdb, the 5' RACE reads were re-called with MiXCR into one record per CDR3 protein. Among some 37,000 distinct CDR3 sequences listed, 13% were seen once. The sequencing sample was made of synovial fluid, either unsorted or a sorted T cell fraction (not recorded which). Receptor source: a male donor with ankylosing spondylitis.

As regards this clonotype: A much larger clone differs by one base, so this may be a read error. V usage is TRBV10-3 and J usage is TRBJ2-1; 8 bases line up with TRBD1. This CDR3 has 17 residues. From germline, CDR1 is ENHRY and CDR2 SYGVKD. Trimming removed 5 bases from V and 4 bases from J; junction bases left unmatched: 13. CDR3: CAISSYVDRGLYNEQFF. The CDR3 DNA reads TGTGCCATCAGTTCCTACGTAGACAGGGGATTATACAATGAGCAGTTCTTC.

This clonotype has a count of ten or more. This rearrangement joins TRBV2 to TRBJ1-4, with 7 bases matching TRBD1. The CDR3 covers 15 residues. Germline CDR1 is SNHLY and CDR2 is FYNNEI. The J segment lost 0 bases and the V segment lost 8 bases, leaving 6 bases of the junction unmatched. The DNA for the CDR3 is TGTGCCAGCCAAGGACAGGTTTCAACTAATGAAAAACTGTTTTTT. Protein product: CASQGQVSTNEKLFF.

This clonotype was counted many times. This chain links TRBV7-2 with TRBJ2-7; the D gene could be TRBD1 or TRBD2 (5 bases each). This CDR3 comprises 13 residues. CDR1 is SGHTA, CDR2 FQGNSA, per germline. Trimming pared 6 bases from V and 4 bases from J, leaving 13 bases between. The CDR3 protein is CASSFGTVYEQYF. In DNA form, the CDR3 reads TGTGCCAGCAGTTTCGGGACCGTATACGAGCAGTACTTC.

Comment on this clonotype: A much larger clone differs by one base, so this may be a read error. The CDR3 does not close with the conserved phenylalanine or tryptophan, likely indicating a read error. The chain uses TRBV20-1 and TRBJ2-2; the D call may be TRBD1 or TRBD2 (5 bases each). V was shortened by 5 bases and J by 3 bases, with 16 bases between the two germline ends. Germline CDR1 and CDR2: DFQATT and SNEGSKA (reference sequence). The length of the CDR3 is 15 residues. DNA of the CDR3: TGCAGTGCTCGGACACTCGCGGAGGACACCGGGGAGCTGTTTCTT. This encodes CSARTLAEDTGELFL.

This CDR3 reads CAAQDFMNTEAFF. Here the CDR3 DNA reads TGTGCCGCACAGGATTTCATGAACACTGAAGCTTTCTTT. The chain links TRBV30 to TRBJ1-1; D possibly corresponds to TRBD1 (5 bases). V lost 8 bases, J lost 0 bases, and 13 bases lay in between. CDR3 length equals 13 residues. Germline V gives CDR1 GTSNPN, CDR2 SVGIG (reference sequence).

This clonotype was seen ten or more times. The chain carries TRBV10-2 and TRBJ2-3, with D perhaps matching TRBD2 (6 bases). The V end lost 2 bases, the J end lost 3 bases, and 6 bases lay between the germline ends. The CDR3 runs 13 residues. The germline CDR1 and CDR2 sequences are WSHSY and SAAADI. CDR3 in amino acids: CASSERETDTQYF. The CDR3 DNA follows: TGCGCCAGCAGTGAGCGGGAGACAGATACGCAGTATTTT.

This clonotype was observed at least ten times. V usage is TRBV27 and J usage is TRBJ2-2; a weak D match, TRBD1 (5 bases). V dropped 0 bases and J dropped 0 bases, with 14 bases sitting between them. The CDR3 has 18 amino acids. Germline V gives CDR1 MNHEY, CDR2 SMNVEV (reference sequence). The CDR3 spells CASSLSARVVSNTGELFF. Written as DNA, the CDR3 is TGTGCCAGCAGTTTATCAGCCAGGGTAGTTTCGAACACCGGGGAGCTGTTTTTT.

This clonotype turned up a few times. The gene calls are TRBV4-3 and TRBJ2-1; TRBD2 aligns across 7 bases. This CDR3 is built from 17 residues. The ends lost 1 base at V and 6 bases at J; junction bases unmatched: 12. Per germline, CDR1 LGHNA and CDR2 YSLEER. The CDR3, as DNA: TGCGCCAGCAGCCAAGTAGCCTCGGCTAGCGGAGGCAATGAGCAGTTCTTC. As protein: CASSQVASASGGNEQFF.

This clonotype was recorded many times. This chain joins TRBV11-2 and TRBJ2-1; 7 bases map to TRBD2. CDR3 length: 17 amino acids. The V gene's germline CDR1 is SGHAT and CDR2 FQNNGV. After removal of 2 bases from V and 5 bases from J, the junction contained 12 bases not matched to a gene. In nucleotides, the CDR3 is TGTGCCAGCAGCTTAACTGCGGGAGTCCACCCCGACAATGAGCAGTTCTTC. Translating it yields CASSLTAGVHPDNEQFF. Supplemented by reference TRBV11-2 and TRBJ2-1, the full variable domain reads EAGVAQSPRYKIIEKRQSVAFWCNPISGHATLYWYQQILGQGPKLLIQFQNNGVVDDSQLPKDRFSAERLKGVDSTLKIQPAKLEDSAVYLCASSLTAGVHPDNEQFFGPGTRLTVL.

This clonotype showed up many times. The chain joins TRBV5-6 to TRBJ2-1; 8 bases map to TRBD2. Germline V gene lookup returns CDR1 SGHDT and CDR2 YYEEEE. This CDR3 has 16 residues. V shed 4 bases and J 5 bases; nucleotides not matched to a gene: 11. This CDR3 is CASSQRELAGNNEQFF. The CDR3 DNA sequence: TGTGCCAGCAGCCAGCGGGAGTTAGCGGGTAACAATGAGCAGTTCTTC.

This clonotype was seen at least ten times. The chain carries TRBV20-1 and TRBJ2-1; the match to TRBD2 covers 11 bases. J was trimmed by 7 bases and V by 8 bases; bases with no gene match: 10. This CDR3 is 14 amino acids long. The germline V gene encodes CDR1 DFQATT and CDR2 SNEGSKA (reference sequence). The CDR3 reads CSTVAGGVWNEQFF. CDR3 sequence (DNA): TGCAGTACCGTAGCGGGGGGGGTGTGGAATGAGCAGTTCTTC.

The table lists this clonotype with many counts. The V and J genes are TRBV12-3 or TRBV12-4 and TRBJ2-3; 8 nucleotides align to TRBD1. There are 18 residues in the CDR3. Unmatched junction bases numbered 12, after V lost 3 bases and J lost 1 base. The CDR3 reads CASSFRVGTGGGTDTQYF. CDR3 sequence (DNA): TGTGCCAGCAGTTTTCGGGTAGGGACAGGCGGAGGCACAGATACGCAGTATTTT.

For the CDR3, the DNA is TGTGCCAGCAGTTTAACCTGGGCAGCTGGGGCCAACGTCCTGACTTTC. Its translation: CASSLTWAAGANVLTF. V usage is TRBV12-3 or TRBV12-4 and J usage is TRBJ2-6; no clear D gene. This CDR3 is built from 16 residues. Trimming pared 2 bases from V and 2 bases from J, leaving 10 bases between.

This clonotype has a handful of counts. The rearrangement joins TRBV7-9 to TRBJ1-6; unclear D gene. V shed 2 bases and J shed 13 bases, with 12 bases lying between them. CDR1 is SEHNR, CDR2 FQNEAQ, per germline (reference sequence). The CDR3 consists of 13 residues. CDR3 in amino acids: CASSLYPPAPLHF. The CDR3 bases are TGTGCCAGCAGCTTATACCCCCCCGCTCCCCTCCACTTT.

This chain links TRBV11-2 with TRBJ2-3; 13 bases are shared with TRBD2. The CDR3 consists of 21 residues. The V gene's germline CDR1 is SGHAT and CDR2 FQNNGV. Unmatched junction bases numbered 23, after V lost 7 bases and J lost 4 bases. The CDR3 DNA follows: TGTGCCAGCAACTTCGGATTCCGACGGACTAGCGGGAGAGGTGGCGCAGATACGCAGTATTTT. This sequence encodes CASNFGFRRTSGRGGADTQYF.

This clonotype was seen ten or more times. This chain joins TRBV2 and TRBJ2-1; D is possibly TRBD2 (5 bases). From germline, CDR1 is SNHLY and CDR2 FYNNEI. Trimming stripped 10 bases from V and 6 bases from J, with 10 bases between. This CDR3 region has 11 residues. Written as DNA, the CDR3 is TGTGCCACCTTAGCGAGCAATGAGCAGTTCTTC. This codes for CATLASNEQFF.

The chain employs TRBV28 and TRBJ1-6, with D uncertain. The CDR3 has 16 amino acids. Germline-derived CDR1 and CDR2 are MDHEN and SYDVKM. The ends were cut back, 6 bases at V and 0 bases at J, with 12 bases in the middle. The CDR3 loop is CASSVQSLSYNSPLHF. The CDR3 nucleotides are TGTGCCAGCAGCGTACAGAGCCTCTCCTATAATTCACCCCTCCACTTT. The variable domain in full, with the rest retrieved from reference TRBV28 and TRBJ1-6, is DVKVTQSSRYLVKRTGEKVFLECVQDMDHENMFWYRQDPGLGLRLIYFSYDVKMKEKGDIPEGYSVSREKKERFSLILESASTNQTSMYLCASSVQSLSYNSPLHFGNGTRLTVT.

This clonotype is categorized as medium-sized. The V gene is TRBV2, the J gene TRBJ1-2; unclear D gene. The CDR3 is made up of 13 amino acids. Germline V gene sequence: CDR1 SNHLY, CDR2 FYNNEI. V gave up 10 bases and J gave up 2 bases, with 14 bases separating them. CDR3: CANENYRNYGYTF. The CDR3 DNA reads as TGTGCCAACGAAAACTATCGCAACTATGGCTACACCTTC.

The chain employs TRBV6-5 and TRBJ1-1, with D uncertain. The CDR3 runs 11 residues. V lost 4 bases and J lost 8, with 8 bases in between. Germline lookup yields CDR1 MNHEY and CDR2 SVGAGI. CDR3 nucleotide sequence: TGTGCCAGCAGTTCCAACCGGGAAGCTTTCTTT. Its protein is CASSSNREAFF.

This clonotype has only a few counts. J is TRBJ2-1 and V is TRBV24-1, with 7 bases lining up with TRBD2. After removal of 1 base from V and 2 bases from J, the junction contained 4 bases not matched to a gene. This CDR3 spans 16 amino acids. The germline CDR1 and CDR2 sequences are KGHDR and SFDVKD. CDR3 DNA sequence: TGTGCCACCAGTGATTTTGGGACTACCCCCTACAATGAGCAGTTCTTC. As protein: CATSDFGTTPYNEQFF.

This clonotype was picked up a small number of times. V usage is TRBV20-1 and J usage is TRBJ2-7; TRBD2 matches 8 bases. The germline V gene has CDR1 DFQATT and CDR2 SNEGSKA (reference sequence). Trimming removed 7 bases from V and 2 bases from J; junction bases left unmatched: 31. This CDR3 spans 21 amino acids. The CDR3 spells CSVGSSFQADLAGRLPYEQYF. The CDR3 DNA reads TGCAGTGTTGGGTCATCATTTCAGGCCGATTTAGCGGGACGACTTCCCTACGAGCAGTACTTC.